This T cell receptor (beta chain) was profiled in a study of early T cells in non-severe SARS-CoV-2 infection. About the research overall: Chains from this unsorted whole-blood bulk RNA could not be paired.

The protocol attached unique molecular identifiers to individual cDNA molecules. TCRdb reprocessed the 5' RACE reads via MiXCR and lists one record per CDR3 protein. This sample has about 89,000 distinct CDR3 sequences, with about 14% found just once. This clonotype appeared many times. This CDR3 contains 14 residues. Germline V gives CDR1 SGHVS, CDR2 FNYEAQ. V dropped 5 bases and J dropped 2; count of bases not matched to a gene: 3. This clonotype was obtained from an adult who was a healthcare worker with PCR-confirmed SARS-CoV-2 infection or an uninfected control (not recorded which). Sequenced input: whole blood. The chain is built from TRBV7-6 and TRBJ2-3; 8 bases line up with TRBD1. In DNA, the CDR3 is TGTGCCAGCAGCCCGGGACAGGACACAGATACGCAGTATTTT. This encodes CASSPGQDTDTQYF.